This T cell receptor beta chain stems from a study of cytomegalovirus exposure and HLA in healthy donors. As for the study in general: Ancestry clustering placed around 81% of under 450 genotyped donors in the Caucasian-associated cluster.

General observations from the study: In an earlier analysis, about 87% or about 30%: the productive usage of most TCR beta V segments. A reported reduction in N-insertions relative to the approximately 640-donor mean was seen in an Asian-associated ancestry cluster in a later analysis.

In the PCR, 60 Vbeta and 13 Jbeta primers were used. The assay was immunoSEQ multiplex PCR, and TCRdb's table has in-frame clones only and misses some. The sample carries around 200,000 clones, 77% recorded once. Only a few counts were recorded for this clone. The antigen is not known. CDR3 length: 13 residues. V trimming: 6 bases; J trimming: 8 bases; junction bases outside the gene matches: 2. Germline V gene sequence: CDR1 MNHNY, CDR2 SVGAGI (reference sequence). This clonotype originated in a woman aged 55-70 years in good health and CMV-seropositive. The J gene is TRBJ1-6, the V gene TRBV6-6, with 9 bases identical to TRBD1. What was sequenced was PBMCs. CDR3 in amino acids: CASSRDRDSPLHF. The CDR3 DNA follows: TGTGCCAGCAGCCGGGACAGGGATTCACCCCTCCACTTT.